A selection of T cell receptor beta chains follows, all from one sample in a study of radiation and T cells in renal cell carcinoma. Assay used: immunoSEQ multiplex PCR; TCRdb lists only in-frame clones, some missing. This table holds tens of thousands of clones, nearly 60% found once. This specimen consisted of tumor tissue, obtained from a patient whose treatment was nephrectomy without radiotherapy. These receptors came from a middle-aged man with renal cell carcinoma. The CDR3 runs from the conserved cysteine through the conserved F or W. D genes are given only for firm matches. Where a row states a size, it is once, few, many or the class of an expanded clone; other rows omit it.

-,-,TRBV5-1,TRBJ1-1,TGCGCCAGCAGCTTGGTTGGTAGGTACGCTTTCTTT,CASSLVGRYAFF
few,-,TRBV5-1,TRBJ2-2,TGCGCCAGCAGCTTGATTACCGGGGAGCTGTTTTTT,CASSLITGELFF
few,-,TRBV4-1,TRBJ1-6,TGCGCCAGCAGCCAAGATCAAGGGGGGGGGAATTCACCCCTCCACTTT,CASSQDQGGGNSPLHF
many,-,TRBV11-2,TRBJ1-1,TGTGCCAGCAGCTTCCAGGTTTTGAACACTGAAGCTTTCTTT,CASSFQVLNTEAFF
-,TRBD2,TRBV4-3,TRBJ2-3,TGCGCCAGCAGCCAAGGACGACTAGCGGGGGAAGATACGCAGTATTTT,CASSQGRLAGEDTQYF
many,TRBD1,TRBV27,TRBJ1-1,TGTGCCAGCAGTCAAGACCGGGACAGGGCTGAAGCTTTCTTT,CASSQDRDRAEAFF
-,-,TRBV11-2,TRBJ1-3,TGTGCCAGCAGCCCACAGGGAAACACCATATATTTT,CASSPQGNTIYF
few,-,TRBV10-1,TRBJ1-1,TGCGCCAGCAGTCTGCTCTCGGACAGTGAAGCTTTCTTT,CASSLLSDSEAFF
-,-,TRBV5-1,TRBJ1-6,TGCGCCAGCAGCTTATCCGGACATATGGATTCACCCCTCCACTTT,CASSLSGHMDSPLHF
few,-,TRBV4-3,TRBJ1-1,TGCGCCAGCAGCCGGGGAGGGGACACTGAAGCTTTCTTT,CASSRGGDTEAFF
-,-,TRBV18,TRBJ1-2,TGTGCCAGCTCAGCGGGGGCGGCCAACTATGGCTACACCTTC,CASSAGAANYGYTF
-,-,TRBV30,TRBJ2-1,TGTGCCTGGAGTTCCCCTAGCCTTTCCTACAATGAGCAGTTCTTC,CAWSSPSLSYNEQFF
-,-,TRBV19,TRBJ1-1,TGTGCCAGTAGAGAAGGACAACGGGCTTTCTTT,CASREGQRAFF
-,TRBD2,TRBV7-2,TRBJ2-7,TGTGCCAGCAGCTTAGGGGTTAGCGGGAGTTACGAGCAGTACTTC,CASSLGVSGSYEQYF
few,-,TRBV6-1,TRBJ1-4,TGTGCCAGCAGGGGGCTTGATGAAAAACTGTTTTTT,CASRGLDEKLFF
few,TRBD1,TRBV4-1,TRBJ1-5,TGCGCCAGCAGCCAAAGGTTCGGCAGGGGGTTCAATCAGCCCCAGCATTTT,CASSQRFGRGFNQPQHF
-,-,TRBV7-3,TRBJ1-1,TGTGCCAGCAGCTTAATGGGGGCAGGAAACACTGAAGCTTTCTTT,CASSLMGAGNTEAFF
-,TRBD1,TRBV27,TRBJ1-4,TGTGCCAGCAGTTCCGGGGGACAGGGTAATGAAAAACTGTTTTTT,CASSSGGQGNEKLFF
-,-,TRBV5-1,TRBJ2-7,TGCGCCAGCAGCTTGACGGCGGGGAAGCACGAGCAGTACTTC,CASSLTAGKHEQYF
-,-,TRBV7-9,TRBJ1-4,TGTGCCAGCAGCGTCGGGACACGAGGAGAAAAACTGTTTTTT,CASSVGTRGEKLFF
few,-,TRBV25-1,TRBJ1-6,TGTGCCAGCAGAAACCGTACACAGAATTCACCCCTCCACTTT,CASRNRTQNSPLHF
many,-,TRBV28,TRBJ2-4,TGTGCCAGCAGTTCACAGGGAGCCAAAAACATTCAGTACTTC,CASSSQGAKNIQYF
-,TRBD2,TRBV6-4,TRBJ2-1,TGTGCCAGCAGTGCGATACTAGCGTCGGAGCAGTTCTTC,CASSAILASEQFF